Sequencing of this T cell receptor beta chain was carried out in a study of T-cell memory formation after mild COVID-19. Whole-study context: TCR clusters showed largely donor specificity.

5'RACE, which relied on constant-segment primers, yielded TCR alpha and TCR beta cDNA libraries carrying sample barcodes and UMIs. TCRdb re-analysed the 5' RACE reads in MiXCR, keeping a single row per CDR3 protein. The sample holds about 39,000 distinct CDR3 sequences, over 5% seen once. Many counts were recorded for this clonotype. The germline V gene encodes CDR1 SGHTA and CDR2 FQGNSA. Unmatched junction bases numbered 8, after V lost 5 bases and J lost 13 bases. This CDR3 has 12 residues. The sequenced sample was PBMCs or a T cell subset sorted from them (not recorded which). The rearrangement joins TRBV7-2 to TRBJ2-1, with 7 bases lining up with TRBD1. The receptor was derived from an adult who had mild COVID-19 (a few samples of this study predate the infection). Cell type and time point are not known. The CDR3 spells CASSPDRQGQFF. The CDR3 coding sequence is TGTGCCAGCAGCCCCGACCGACAGGGACAGTTCTTC.